This T cell receptor beta chain derives from a study of shared T cell receptors in the human thymus. Only in-frame clones appear in the TCRdb table, and some are missing; sequencing was by immunoSEQ multiplex PCR. The data contain over 350,000 clones, 85% to 95% of them seen just once; the ten biggest clones take up approximately 0.02%. The CDR3 extends over 15 amino acids. Germline-derived CDR1 and CDR2 are LNHDA and SQIVND (reference sequence). Trimming at V came to 4 bases and at J to 2 bases, leaving 3 bases not matched to a gene. Sequencing was carried out using thymocytes. The V gene is TRBV19, the J gene TRBJ1-5; 9 bases fit TRBD1. This sequence originates from a human donor. CDR3 bases: TGTGCCAGTAGTAAGGGACAGGGACGCAATCAGCCCCAGCATTTT. It yields the protein CASSKGQGRNQPQHF.